The clone carrying this T cell receptor (beta chain) was counted between two and nine times. Its antigen is still unknown. This entry belongs to a study of T cells in Graves' hyperthyroidism and ophthalmopathy. TCR beta CDR3 regions were amplified from RNA transcripts. The study used the HTBI primer set for a first-round RT-PCR of the TCR CDR3. TCRdb reprocessed the multiplex PCR reads via MiXCR and lists one record per CDR3 protein. The sample holds about 660,000 distinct CDR3 sequences, roughly 46% seen once. Pregnant or lactating patients were excluded, as were those with uncontrolled infection or other autoimmune disease. For the diagnoses, clinical symptoms, serum thyroxine and TRAb, thyroid ultrasound and orbital computed tomography were used. General observations from the study: Blood also contained most expanded thyroid clonotypes above 0.001.

CDR1 and CDR2 (germline): LNHDA, SQIVND (reference sequence). The CDR3 contains 14 residues. V was shortened by 3 bases and J by 5 bases, with 13 bases between the two germline ends. This sequence was found in an adult man with Graves' disease, either hyperthyroidism or ophthalmopathy (not recorded which). The V gene is TRBV19, the J gene TRBJ1-1, with a possible D match to TRBD1 (5 bases). The sample comprised peripheral blood or thyroid tissue (not recorded which). The CDR3 sequence is CASSMESGRTEAFF. The DNA for the CDR3 is TGTGCCAGTAGTATGGAGTCAGGGAGGACTGAAGCTTTCTTT.